The T cell receptor beta chain under discussion was sequenced for a study of T cells after yellow fever vaccination (dated by TCRdb to the late 2010s). Regarding the complete study: Using CD3, CD45RA, CCR7 and CD95 staining, memory subsets (EM, EMRA, CM and Tscm) were sorted on a BD FACS Aria III. The SMART-Seq v4 Ultra Low Input RNA kit was used to prepare libraries from fractions with low cell numbers. To follow T-cell clones before and after both primary and booster YFV17D yellow fever vaccination, bulk TCR alpha and beta repertoires underwent longitudinal sequencing. Two healthy male donors made up the cohort, one aged 18 to 30 years and the other aged 30 to 39 years. Bulk PBMC replicates and cell subsets were isolated from blood drawn at multiple timepoints before and after both primary and secondary immunization. Memory subsets were sorted on days 0, 15 and 45 and at 18 months following primary vaccination, and on days 0, 15 and 45 following the 30-year booster.

In its sample, this clonotype was seen many times. Base-call qualities are not available, and no considerably larger clone is one nucleotide away. Study-level results and caveats: Because abundant contaminating clonotypes from the bulk population could be contained in FACS-sorted repertoires, computational filtering was required. On day 0, almost all vaccine-responding clonotypes were found to be below detection in the sorted memory subsets. Because the study included only a couple of donors, the extent to which the findings can be generalized is limited. The secondary T-cell response was found to be weaker but faster than the primary response, with a peak reached on day 5 rather than on day 15. A small share of clonotypes was detected in both CD4 and CD8 compartments, with the overlap likely arising from convergent recombination. After the booster, most of the clones that had expanded following primary vaccination were detected again (almost 98% of CD4 and roughly nine tenths of CD8), which suggests that memory was broadly maintained.

The instrument was an Illumina NovaSeq 6000. TCR cDNA was synthesized by 5'RACE template switching, through which a universal primer site and unique molecular identifiers were introduced. Priming of cDNA synthesis was performed from both the TCR alpha and TCR beta constant segments. Library amplification used two PCR steps, and the second PCR step added sample barcodes and sequencing adapters. Sequencing of libraries was performed on Illumina HiSeq 2500 (2x100 bp) or NovaSeq (2x150 bp). The authors processed their data as follows. Reads were demultiplexed and collapsed into UMI consensus sequences with MIGEC, and V(D)J alignment was performed with MiXCR. Using edgeR on replicate PBMC samples, clonotypes were called vaccine-responding if FDR was below 0.01 and the log2 fold change was above 5 up to day 15. CD4 or CD8 identity was assigned to each bulk clonotype according to whether the clonotype was present at higher abundance in the sequenced CD4 repertoire or the sequenced CD8 repertoire. To estimate how each clone was distributed across memory phenotypes, clonotype frequencies in memory subsets were weighted by FACS-sorted cell numbers. TCRdb trimmed public reads at Q25 via fastp, called clones via MiXCR and kept in-frame beta chains. CDR3 protein duplicates are merged, each entry listing the most common genes and DNA. TCRdb's processing, not the study's, gives the V and J calls here. The sample profile shows 25,000 to 30,000 distinct CDR3 sequences; under 5.5% of them were found once. Approximately 40% of the sample is in the top ten clones.

The treatment or condition label corresponds to: live attenuated yellow fever vaccine strain. PBMCs were isolated from peripheral blood using a standard Ficoll-Paque protocol. For sorted memory subsets, RNA extraction was done with the RNeasy Micro Kit. From the cysteine up to the phenylalanine, the CDR3 has a length of 13 residues. Just the 39-base CDR3 DNA is kept, in frame starting at base 1. The V and J ends are trimmed by 3 bases and 0 bases, leaving 7 bases between them. CDR1 and CDR2 are read off the germline V gene (reference sequence) as DFQATT and SNEGSKA. The chain is encoded by TRBV20-1 joined to TRBJ2-3, with no D gene named confidently. The origin of this receptor is a man aged 18 to 30 who received the YFV17D yellow fever vaccine. This sample comprised PBMCs, either bulk or a sorted T-cell subset (CD4+, CD8+, memory, or dextramer-sorted; not recorded which), obtained on the day of the yellow fever booster vaccination. For the CDR3, the sequence is CSARRSSTDTQYF. DNA sequence: TGCAGTGCTAGGAGGTCTAGCACAGATACGCAGTATTTT.